This T cell receptor beta chain originates from a study of beta chain features in type 1 diabetes. This CDR3 region has 11 residues. CD45RO/CCR7/CD25/CD127/CD95/CD27 staining was used to isolate CD4+ naive, central memory, regulatory and stem cell-like memory cells by sorting. Findings of the study overall: Any role of HLA type in TCRB rearrangement remained unresolved here.

The sequenced template was cDNA made from the entire isolated RNA. Sequenced by immunoSEQ multiplex PCR; TCRdb stores in-frame clones only, minus some. The table shows around 300,000 clones, with 8% occurring only once. This clone was counted between two and nine times. Its antigen remains unknown. This TCR was sampled from a woman in her late teens or twenties in good health. Sequencing was carried out using central memory CD4+ T cells from blood. V gene TRBV21-1 combines with J gene TRBJ2-7; the table's D call, TRBD2, has no DNA check behind it. TRBV21-1 is a recognized pseudogene. Written as DNA, the CDR3 is TGTGCCAGCCTCCCCAACCTTCGGGAGGACGTC. Amino acid sequence: CASLPNLREDV.